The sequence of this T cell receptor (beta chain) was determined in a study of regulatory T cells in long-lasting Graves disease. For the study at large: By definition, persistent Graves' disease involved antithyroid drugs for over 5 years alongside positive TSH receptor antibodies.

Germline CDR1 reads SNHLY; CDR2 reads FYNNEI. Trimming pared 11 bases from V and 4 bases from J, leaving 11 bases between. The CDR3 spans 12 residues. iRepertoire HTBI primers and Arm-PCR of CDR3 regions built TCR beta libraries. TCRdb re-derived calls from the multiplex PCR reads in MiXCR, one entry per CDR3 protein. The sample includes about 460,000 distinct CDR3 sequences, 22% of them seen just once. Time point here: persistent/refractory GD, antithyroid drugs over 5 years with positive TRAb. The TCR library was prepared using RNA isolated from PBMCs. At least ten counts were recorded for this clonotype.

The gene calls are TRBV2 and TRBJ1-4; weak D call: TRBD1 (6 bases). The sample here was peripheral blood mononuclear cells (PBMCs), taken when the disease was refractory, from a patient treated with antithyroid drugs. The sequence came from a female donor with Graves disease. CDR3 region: CAGQQGNEKLFF. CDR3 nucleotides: TGTGCCGGCCAACAGGGTAATGAAAAACTGTTTTTT.